The clone carrying this T cell receptor gamma chain showed up just a few times. The data were obtained in a study of gamma-delta chains in newborns, infants, children. Study-wide background: Innate gammadelta T cells reportedly expand polyclonally right after birth, driven by microbial exposure, per the title.

TCRdb reanalysed the reads with CATT. The table lists around 2,000 gamma-chain clones, roughly 27% of them singletons, with roughly 45% in the top ten. The CDR3 has 16 residues. The V gene end was trimmed by 2 bases and the J gene end by 2 bases; junction bases not matched to a gene: 12. The germline gives CDR1 EGSNGY, CDR2 YDSYNSKV. What was sequenced was blood. The clonotype was recovered from a child who was a newborn, infant or young child, either healthy, febrile or measles-vaccinated (not recorded which). The chain employs TRGV2 and TRGJ1 or TRGJ2. In nucleotides, the CDR3 is TGTGCCACCTGGGACGTGCCGGTTTGGCATTATTATAAGAAACTCTTT. Translating gives CATWDVPVWHYYKKLF.